The rows below give T cell receptor beta chains drawn from one sample of a study of Graves' ophthalmopathy and Graves' hyperthyroidism. TCRdb ran MiXCR on the multiplex PCR reads and lists one entry per CDR3 protein. In the table there are more than 1,000,000 distinct CDR3 sequences, approximately 35% of which are singletons. Sample: peripheral blood or thyroid tissue (not recorded which). The origin of the receptors is an adult man with Graves' hyperthyroidism. Both conserved end residues are part of each CDR3.

TRBJ2-5,TRBV7-9,CASSLVPPWGETQYF
TRBJ2-2,TRBV9,CASSDPRVGGKNTGELFF
TRBJ2-5,TRBV9,CASSVVAGEGETQYF
TRBJ2-7,TRBV2,CASSEHAETSYEQYF
TRBJ2-7,TRBV25-1,CASSGGTLSFLKYEQYF
TRBJ2-2,TRBV7-6,CASSARDSTGELFF
TRBJ2-7,TRBV10-2,CASSTLGGLEQYF
TRBJ2-7,TRBV10-2,CASSEFGVGHEQYF
TRBJ2-7,TRBV4-1,CASSQGGTGGYEQYF
TRBJ1-1,TRBV9,CASSERDMNTEAFF
TRBJ1-6,TRBV7-2,CASRAATGGNSPLHF
TRBJ1-1,TRBV7-9,CASSTLDRKGTEAFF
TRBJ1-6,TRBV7-2,CASSFSGGSPLHF
TRBJ1-5,TRBV28,CASSPSRRSNQPQHF
TRBJ1-5,TRBV19,CASSIDLWGQSAQHF
TRBJ1-1,TRBV3-1,CASSQGDKRYTEAFF
TRBJ2-7,TRBV2,CARAGTGSSYEQYF
TRBJ1-5,TRBV19,CASTTGAYQPQHF
TRBJ2-2,TRBV4-3,CASSQDPVSNTGELFF
TRBJ2-5,TRBV5-4,CASSSPSGTETQYF
TRBJ1-2,TRBV20-1,CSARKTGDMGYTF
TRBJ2-5,TRBV9,CASSAVAGGILETQYF